The 18 T cell receptor beta chains below were found in one sample sequenced in a study of T cells in Graves' hyperthyroidism and ophthalmopathy. The CDR3 regions of TCR beta were amplified from RNA transcripts. Primed by the HTBI set, a first-round RT-PCR was run on the TCR CDR3. TCRdb reanalysed the multiplex PCR reads using MiXCR and keeps one entry per CDR3 protein. The sample carries hundreds of thousands of distinct CDR3 sequences, 14% recorded once. Sequenced: blood. Source of these receptors: a woman aged 18 to 35 with Graves' hyperthyroidism.

A few counts support this clonotype. The chain employs TRBV25-1 and TRBJ1-1, with D unclear. There are 16 residues in the CDR3. Between the trimmed V and J ends, which lost 4 bases and 3 bases, there was a span of 18 bases. CDR1 MGHDK and CDR2 SYGVNS come from the germline V gene. CDR3 sequence reads: CASSGLELLEYTEAFF. The CDR3 DNA reads as TGTGCCAGCAGTGGATTAGAACTCCTTGAGTACACTGAAGCTTTCTTT.

At least ten counts were recorded for this clonotype. The CDR3 here is CASSPGTGKEHYYYNEQFF. In nucleotides, the CDR3 is TGTGCCAGCAGCCCCGGGACAGGGAAAGAACACTACTACTACAATGAGCAGTTCTTC. V gene TRBV14 combines with J gene TRBJ2-1; 9 positions agree with TRBD1. Germline V gene data show CDR1 as SGHDN and CDR2 as FVKESK. V shed 4 bases, J shed 3 bases, and the junction held 16 bases outside the gene matches. CDR3 length equals 19 residues.

As for this clonotype: A much larger clone lies a single base off, so this may be a read error. The V and J genes are TRBV28 and TRBJ2-7; D is possibly TRBD2 (6 bases). The V gene lost 6 bases and the J gene lost 3 bases, with 15 bases spanning the gap. CDR1 MDHEN and CDR2 SYDVKM come from the germline V gene. The CDR3 is made up of 14 amino acids. For the CDR3, the DNA is TGTGCCAGCAGCTCGGTCCGGGGGAGCTACGAGCAGTACTTC. This translates into CASSSVRGSYEQYF.

This clonotype has at least ten counts. The V call is TRBV24-1, the J call TRBJ1-2, with a possible D match to TRBD1 (5 bases). With 3 bases removed from V and 1 base from J, the gap between germline ends came to 8 bases. The germline V gene has CDR1 KGHDR and CDR2 SFDVKD. CDR3 length: 14 residues. CDR3: CATSDATDNYGYTF. The CDR3 DNA sequence: TGTGCCACCAGTGATGCGACAGATAACTATGGCTACACCTTC.

This chain links TRBV3-1 with TRBJ1-4; D gene ambiguous. The CDR3 has 14 amino acids. CDR1 and CDR2 (germline): LGHDT, YNNKEL (reference sequence). V was trimmed by 0 bases and J by 7 bases, leaving 9 bases between them. The DNA of the CDR3 is TGTGCCAGCAGCCAAGATGTAGATGGTGAAAAACTGTTTTTT. Translation: CASSQDVDGEKLFF.

The chain carries TRBV10-3 and TRBJ2-7, with 12 positions matching TRBD1. Trimming cost V 1 base and J 3 bases; bases outside gene matches: 16. The germline V gene has CDR1 ENHRY and CDR2 SYGVKD. This CDR3 has 20 residues. The CDR3: CAISELIPGQGAIGIYEQYF. For the CDR3, the DNA is TGTGCCATCAGTGAGTTGATCCCGGGACAGGGGGCTATAGGTATCTACGAGCAGTACTTC.

The table lists this clonotype with many counts. The genes are TRBV12-3 or TRBV12-4 and TRBJ1-1; a weak D match, TRBD1 (5 bases). There are 15 residues in the CDR3. With 5 bases removed from V and 1 base from J, the gap between germline ends came to 14 bases. CDR3 sequence reads: CASSRDRYQNTEAFF. The CDR3 bases are TGTGCCAGCAGTCGTGACAGATACCAGAACACTGAAGCTTTCTTT.

This clonotype was detected only a few times. This clone may be a read error of a much larger clone one base away. The chain combines TRBV11-2 with TRBJ2-5; D is possibly TRBD1 (5 bases). Germline loops: CDR1 SGHAT, CDR2 FQNNGV. The germline V and J ends were trimmed by 5 bases and 7 bases, with 20 bases remaining between them. The CDR3 consists of 15 residues. The CDR3 sequence is CASSPTSGFQGTQYF. CDR3 nucleotides: TGTGCCAGCAGCCCCACCTCAGGGTTCCAGGGGACCCAGTACTTC.

This clonotype was found many times. The chain combines TRBV6-2 or TRBV6-3 with TRBJ1-5; possibly TRBD1 for D (6 bases). Germline assignment: CDR1 MNHEY and CDR2 SVGEGT. CDR3 length equals 17 residues. The germline V and J ends were trimmed by 2 bases and 3 bases, with 17 bases remaining between them. CDR3 in DNA: TGTGCCAGCAGTTACGGTCGGGGGGCGCGGAACAATCAGCCCCAGCATTTT. Its protein is CASSYGRGARNNQPQHF.

This clonotype has at least ten counts. The V call is TRBV15, the J call TRBJ1-6; D remains unclear. Germline V lookup: CDR1 LNHNV, CDR2 YYDKDF (reference sequence). CDR3 length: 15 residues. Trimming cost V 0 bases and J 6 bases, with 9 bases left between them. CDR3 protein: CATSRDQSRNSPLHF. Here the CDR3 DNA reads TGTGCCACCAGCAGAGATCAGAGCCGTAATTCACCCCTCCACTTT.

This clonotype was detected ten times or more. The chain joins TRBV2 to TRBJ1-1; D ambiguous. V was trimmed by 5 bases and J by 7 bases, leaving 14 bases between them. In germline, CDR1 is SNHLY, CDR2 FYNNEI. The CDR3 is 13 residues long. The CDR3 nucleotides are TGTGCCAGCAGTACAGAACTTTGGGGTGAAGCTTTCTTT. It is translated as CASSTELWGEAFF. Full variable domain (rest looked up from reference TRBV2 and TRBJ1-1): EPEVTQTPSHQVTQMGQEVILRCVPISNHLYFYWYRQILGQKVEFLVSFYNNEISEKSEIFDDQFSVERPDGSNFTLKIRSTKLEDSAMYFCASSTELWGEAFFGQGTRLTVV.

At least ten counts were recorded for this clonotype. This chain joins TRBV5-1 and TRBJ1-1; TRBD1 aligns across 7 bases. Germline lookup yields CDR1 SGHRS and CDR2 YFSETQ. Losses at the gene ends were 4 bases for V and 0 bases for J; bases not matched to a gene: 9. The CDR3 sequence is 16 residues long. CDR3 nucleotides: TGCGCCAGCAGCATCGGGACAGCCGCGATGAACACTGAAGCTTTCTTT. Encoded protein: CASSIGTAAMNTEAFF. Using reference TRBV5-1 and TRBJ1-1 for the parts outside the CDR3, the full variable domain is KAGVTQTPRYLIKTRGQQVTLSCSPISGHRSVSWYQQTPGQGLQFLFEYFSETQRNKGNFPGRFSGRQFSNSRSEMNVSTLELGDSALYLCASSIGTAAMNTEAFFGQGTRLTVV.

This clonotype was counted many times. CDR3 DNA sequence: TGTGCCAGCAGTCCCGGAGGGGCCCACGAGCAGTACTTC. Translated, it gives CASSPGGAHEQYF. The chain recombines TRBV3-1 with TRBJ2-7; weak D call: TRBD2 (6 bases). From germline, CDR1 is LGHDT and CDR2 YNNKEL (reference sequence). Trimming took off 6 bases at V and 5 bases at J, with 14 bases between the two ends. The CDR3 contains 13 residues.

This clonotype was seen at least ten times. The chain employs TRBV6-1 and TRBJ2-2, with 11 nucleotides matching TRBD2. CDR1 is MNHNS, CDR2 SASEGT, per germline. CDR3 length: 16 residues. J gave up 4 bases and V 6 bases, and 7 bases lay outside the gene matches. This chain's CDR3 is CASRKGLAGITGELFF. The CDR3 coding sequence is TGTGCCAGCAGAAAAGGACTAGCGGGCATCACCGGGGAGCTGTTTTTT.

This clonotype has at least ten counts. This chain uses TRBV3-1 with TRBJ2-3; D not certain. The CDR3 is made up of 15 amino acids. Germline CDR1 is LGHDT and CDR2 is YNNKEL (reference sequence). V lost 4 bases, J lost 5 bases, and 16 bases lay in between. CDR3 loop: CASSPTTVSRDTQYF. Written as DNA, the CDR3 is TGTGCCAGCAGCCCCACAACGGTCAGCCGAGATACGCAGTATTTT.

This clonotype was recorded at least ten times. CDR3 amino acids: CASSLPLNTGELFF. CDR3 coding DNA: TGTGCCAGCAGTTTACCGTTGAACACCGGGGAGCTGTTTTTT. V is TRBV28 and J is TRBJ2-2; no firm D call. V lost 2 bases and J lost 1, with 5 bases in between. Germline CDR1 and CDR2: MDHEN and SYDVKM. The CDR3 runs 14 residues.

This clonotype occurred many times. The chain joins TRBV2 to TRBJ2-3; TRBD2 matches at 11 bases. The CDR3 runs 15 residues. V shed 5 bases and J 4 bases; nucleotides not matched to a gene: 5. CDR1 is SNHLY, CDR2 FYNNEI, per germline. The DNA of the CDR3 is TGTGCCAGCAGTCCACTAGCGGGAGTTTCAGATACGCAGTATTTT. Its protein is CASSPLAGVSDTQYF.

This clonotype was counted ten times or more. The rearrangement uses TRBV20-1 and TRBJ2-3, with TRBD2 matching over 8 bases. J gave up 4 bases and V 6 bases, and 12 bases lay outside the gene matches. The CDR3 totals 15 residues. Germline V gene data show CDR1 as DFQATT and CDR2 as SNEGSKA (reference sequence). CDR3 sequence reads: CSAVGAGGPPDTQYF. In nucleotides, the CDR3 is TGCAGTGCCGTGGGGGCGGGAGGCCCCCCAGATACGCAGTATTTT.